This T cell receptor beta chain was identified during a study of blood T cell repertoires in COVID-19. Per germline, CDR1 SQVTM and CDR2 ANQGSEA. The V gene end was trimmed by 5 bases and the J gene end by 7 bases; junction bases not matched to a gene: 9. The CDR3 totals 14 residues. Method: immunoSEQ multiplex PCR; TCRdb's copy keeps in-frame clones and lacks some. This repertoire shows roughly 200,000 clones, around 90% found once; its top ten account for approximately 7%. The gene calls are TRBV29-1 and TRBJ1-4; 8 nucleotides agree with TRBD1. This receptor was identified in a man in his forties with acute or convalescent COVID-19. The sequenced sample was peripheral blood. DNA for the CDR3: TGCAGCGTTAACCAGGGGGCCATCGGTGAAAAACTGTTTTTT. Amino acids: CSVNQGAIGEKLFF.